These 19 T cell receptor beta chains share one sample of origin, sequenced in a study of blood T cell repertoires in COVID-19. Assay used: immunoSEQ multiplex PCR; TCRdb lists only in-frame clones, some missing. The sample carries 140,000 to 150,000 clones, 75% to 85% recorded once. Sequenced sample: peripheral blood. The receptors here all came from a man aged 60 to 69 with acute or convalescent COVID-19.

The J gene is TRBJ2-3, the V gene TRBV29-1; D is uncertain. The ends were cut back, 3 bases at V and 2 bases at J, with 6 bases in the middle. The length of the CDR3 is 12 residues. CDR1 is SQVTM, CDR2 ANQGSEA, per germline. CDR3 loop: CSVDRSTDTQYF. For the CDR3, the DNA is TGCAGCGTTGACAGATCCACAGATACGCAGTATTTT.

This clone has just one count. This chain links TRBV4-1 with TRBJ2-3; D may be TRBD1 (5 bases). Trimming took off 0 bases at V and 2 bases at J, with 9 bases between the two ends. This CDR3 is 15 amino acids long. Germline-derived CDR1 and CDR2 are MGHRA and YSYEKL. The CDR3, as DNA: TGCGCCAGCAGCCAAGAACAGGTCGTCACAGATACGCAGTATTTT. Residues: CASSQEQVVTDTQYF.

The chain is built from TRBV6-5 and TRBJ2-1, with a weak D call TRBD2 (6 bases). Germline V lookup: CDR1 MNHEY, CDR2 SVGAGI. V lost 0 bases to trimming and J lost 8 bases, with 14 bases between them. The CDR3 has 15 residues. This CDR3 reads CASSYSRREVDEQFF. CDR3 bases: TGTGCCAGCAGTTACTCGCGAAGGGAGGTCGATGAGCAGTTCTTC.

V is TRBV2 and J is TRBJ2-7; D is uncertain. The germline V gene encodes CDR1 SNHLY and CDR2 FYNNEI. The CDR3 contains 11 residues. Trimming took 5 bases from V and 3 from J, leaving 5 bases between them. The DNA for the CDR3 is TGTGCCAGCAGTTTACTCTACGAGCAGTACTTC. This encodes CASSLLYEQYF.

The chain couples TRBV2 to TRBJ1-2, with 8 bases fitting TRBD1. Germline trimming cut 6 bases from V and 4 bases from J; bases unmatched to any gene: 7. Germline values: CDR1 SNHLY, CDR2 FYNNEI. CDR3 length: 14 residues. CDR3 coding DNA: TGTGCCAGCAGGGATTCGACAGGGGTCTATGGCTACACCTTC. Translation: CASRDSTGVYGYTF.

As DNA, the CDR3 is TGCGCCAGCAGCCAAATAGCGGAGTTCACAGATACGCAGTATTTT. It codes for CASSQIAEFTDTQYF. The chain joins TRBV4-1 to TRBJ2-3; possibly TRBD2 for D (6 bases). Germline V lookup: CDR1 MGHRA, CDR2 YSYEKL. The CDR3 length is 15 residues. V gave up 2 bases and J gave up 2 bases, with 11 bases separating them.

The chain uses TRBV6-1 and TRBJ2-7; TRBD1 matches 7 bases. Losses at the gene ends were 4 bases for V and 7 bases for J; bases not matched to a gene: 16. The V gene's germline CDR1 is MNHNS and CDR2 SASEGT. The CDR3 is 16 amino acids. The CDR3 sequence: CASSVDRRRIGGEQYF. Here the CDR3 DNA reads TGTGCCAGCAGTGTGGACAGGAGGAGGATCGGTGGGGAGCAGTACTTC.

The rearrangement joins TRBV10-2 to TRBJ2-2; D is undetermined. The CDR3 loop spans 13 amino acids. Deletions cut 2 bases from V and 3 bases from J, with 4 bases between. From germline, CDR1 is WSHSY and CDR2 SAAADI. The CDR3 protein is CASSEEYTGELFF. DNA of the CDR3: TGCGCCAGCAGTGAGGAGTACACCGGGGAGCTGTTTTTT.

This chain uses TRBV10-2 with TRBJ2-6, with D perhaps TRBD1 (5 bases). The CDR3 is 15 amino acids. The V gene lost 4 bases and the J gene lost 3 bases, with 10 bases spanning the gap. Germline-derived CDR1 and CDR2 are WSHSY and SAAADI. The CDR3 coding sequence is TGCGCCAGCAGTGCCCAGGGTAGTGGGGCCAACGTCCTGACTTTC. This codes for CASSAQGSGANVLTF.

The CDR3 sequence: CATQGAGSTDTQYF. CDR3 coding DNA: TGTGCCACCCAAGGAGCGGGAAGCACAGATACGCAGTATTTT. The chain joins TRBV28 to TRBJ2-3; 7 bases match TRBD2. The CDR3 runs to 14 residues. Germline V gene sequence: CDR1 MDHEN, CDR2 SYDVKM. With V trimmed by 10 bases and J by 0 bases, 7 bases remained unmatched.

This clone was counted at least ten times. The rearrangement joins TRBV10-3 to TRBJ1-5; possible D gene TRBD1, 5 bases. This CDR3 comprises 14 residues. V was cut by 0 bases and J by 5 bases, with 8 bases left in between. Germline V gene lookup returns CDR1 ENHRY and CDR2 SYGVKD. This CDR3 reads CAISESGGYQPQHF. The CDR3 nucleotides are TGTGCCATCAGTGAGTCCGGGGGGTATCAGCCCCAGCATTTT.

The chain carries TRBV19 and TRBJ1-6, with a tentative D call TRBD1 (5 bases). The CDR3 totals 16 residues. Trimming removed 2 bases at V and 6 bases at J, with 14 bases between. Per germline, CDR1 LNHDA and CDR2 SQIVND (reference sequence). The CDR3 region has the DNA TGTGCCAGTAGTATATATGATGGGACTGCTAATTCACCCCTCCACTTT. Its protein product is CASSIYDGTANSPLHF.

The chain recombines TRBV29-1 with TRBJ2-1, with TRBD2 identical over 7 bases. Trimming at V came to 7 bases and at J to 9 bases, leaving 21 bases not matched to a gene. Germline V gives CDR1 SQVTM, CDR2 ANQGSEA. This CDR3 spans 16 amino acids. In DNA, the CDR3 is TGCAGCGCTTGGAGTATCAGAGCGGGAAGTTTGAGTGAGCAGTTCTTC. As protein: CSAWSIRAGSLSEQFF.

This clone was counted a single time. The chain combines TRBV18 with TRBJ1-1; 7 nucleotides match TRBD1. The V gene end was trimmed by 6 bases and the J gene end by 0 bases; junction bases not matched to a gene: 7. Germline V gives CDR1 KGHSH, CDR2 LQKENI. The CDR3 consists of 15 residues. The CDR3: CASSERTGLNTEAFF. CDR3 DNA: TGTGCCAGCTCGGAAAGGACAGGACTGAACACTGAAGCTTTCTTT.

This sequence joins TRBV7-2 and TRBJ2-3; TRBD2 aligns across 10 bases. Trimming removed 1 base from V and 2 bases from J; junction bases left unmatched: 3. Germline CDR1 SGHTA, CDR2 FQGNSA. The CDR3 is 16 residues long. Here the CDR3 DNA reads TGTGCCAGCAGCTTAGGTACTAGCGGGAACACAGATACGCAGTATTTT. This gives the protein CASSLGTSGNTDTQYF.

This clone was found a few times. The chain has TRBV24-1 and TRBJ2-1; D uncertain. The CDR3 covers 13 residues. Germline CDR1 KGHDR, CDR2 SFDVKD. V gave up 2 bases and J gave up 12 bases, with 13 bases separating them. The CDR3 nucleotides are TGTGCCACCAGTGATTCTCTGACCCGGGTGCAGTTCTTC. Translation gives CATSDSLTRVQFF.

The chain uses TRBV3-1 (or the pseudogene TRBV3-2) and TRBJ2-7, with 7 bases aligning to TRBD1. CDR1 and CDR2 (germline): LGHDT, YNNKEL (reference sequence). Germline trimming cut 1 base from V and 0 bases from J; bases unmatched to any gene: 6. This CDR3 is 16 amino acids long. CDR3 loop: CASSQAGRGSSYEQYF. Here the CDR3 DNA reads TGTGCCAGCAGCCAAGCGGGCAGGGGGAGCTCCTACGAGCAGTACTTC.

This chain connects TRBV10-1 to TRBJ2-2; a possible D gene is TRBD1 (5 bases). This CDR3 has 17 amino acids. Germline V lookup: CDR1 WNHNN, CDR2 SYGVQD (reference sequence). Between the trimmed V and J ends, which lost 7 bases and 5 bases, there was a span of 23 bases. The CDR3 loop is CASTARTGVVDTGELFF. Here the CDR3 DNA reads TGCGCCAGCACTGCTCGTACAGGAGTAGTTGATACCGGGGAGCTGTTTTTT.

Details on this clone: Compared with germline, one end of the junction differs, possibly owing to a read error. V gene TRBV10-1 combines with J gene TRBJ1-2; D uncertain. The CDR3 consists of 13 residues. Germline lookup yields CDR1 WNHNN and CDR2 SYGVQD (reference sequence). The CDR3 loop reads CASSEDGNYGHTF. CDR3 coding DNA: TGCGCCAGCAGTGAGGACGGGAACTATGGCCACACCTTC.